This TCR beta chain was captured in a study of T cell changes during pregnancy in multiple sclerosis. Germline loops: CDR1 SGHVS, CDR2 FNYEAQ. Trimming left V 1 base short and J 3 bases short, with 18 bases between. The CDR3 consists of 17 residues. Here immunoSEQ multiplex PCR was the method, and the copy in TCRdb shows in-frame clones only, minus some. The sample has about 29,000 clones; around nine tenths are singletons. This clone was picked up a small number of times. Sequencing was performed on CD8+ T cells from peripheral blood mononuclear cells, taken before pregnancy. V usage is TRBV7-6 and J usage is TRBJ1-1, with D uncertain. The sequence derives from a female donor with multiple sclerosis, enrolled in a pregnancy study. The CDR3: CASSLVYKGSRDTEAFF. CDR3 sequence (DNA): TGTGCCAGCAGCTTAGTCTATAAAGGGAGTAGGGACACTGAAGCTTTCTTT.